A single sample is the source of the 9 T cell receptor beta chains below, sequenced in a study of brain metastases from non-small cell lung cancer. Sequenced by immunoSEQ multiplex PCR; TCRdb stores in-frame clones only, minus some. Of roughly 2,000 clones listed, roughly 85% are singletons. Sample: tumor-adjacent normal tissue. The receptors stem from a donor aged 40 or over with non-small cell lung cancer.

To note about this clone: At one boundary the junction diverges from the germline segment, which might be a read error. V is TRBV6-5 and J is TRBJ1-5; a possible D gene is TRBD1 (5 bases). CDR1 and CDR2 from the germline V gene are MNHEY and SVGAGI. The CDR3 spans 11 residues. In DNA, the CDR3 is TGCGCCGGGGGAAGCAATCAGCCCCAGCATTTT. Encoded protein: CAGGSNQPQHF.

In its sample, this clone was seen once. The rearrangement links TRBV18 to TRBJ2-3; 7 positions agree with TRBD1. The CDR3 runs to 14 residues. J lost 1 base, V lost 6 bases, and 4 bases had no gene match. Germline V gene data show CDR1 as KGHSH and CDR2 as LQKENI. The CDR3 reads CASSGTGGTDTQYF. CDR3 nucleotide sequence: TGTGCCAGCTCTGGAACAGGGGGCACAGATACGCAGTATTTT.

This clone was found once. The chain has TRBV25-1 and TRBJ2-3; weak D call: TRBD2 (6 bases). The CDR3 length is 14 residues. V lost 4 bases and J lost 0, with 8 bases in between. Germline values: CDR1 MGHDK, CDR2 SYGVNS. The DNA for the CDR3 is TGTGCCAGCAGTGTTGCGGGGAGCACAGATACGCAGTATTTT. Residues: CASSVAGSTDTQYF.

V usage is TRBV27 and J usage is TRBJ1-5; 9 bases fit TRBD1. This CDR3 has 16 residues. Germline V gives CDR1 MNHEY, CDR2 SMNVEV (reference sequence). The V segment lost 3 bases and the J segment 0 bases; nucleotides outside the gene matches: 3. CDR3 nucleotides: TGTGCCAGCAGTTTGGGGACAGGGAGTAGCAATCAGCCCCAGCATTTT. Residues: CASSLGTGSSNQPQHF.

CDR3 DNA: TGTGCCAGCAGTTTTCGGCCGACAGATACGCAGTATTTT. Translated: CASSFRPTDTQYF. This chain uses TRBV27 with TRBJ2-3; no reliable D call. The CDR3 length is 13 residues. Germline-derived CDR1 and CDR2 are MNHEY and SMNVEV (reference sequence). The V end was cut by 3 bases, the J end by 3 bases, with 7 bases between.

This clone was recorded only once. This chain links TRBV7-6 with TRBJ2-1, with D maybe TRBD2 (5 bases). The CDR3 contains 15 residues. The germline V gene has CDR1 SGHVS and CDR2 FNYEAQ. V gave up 5 bases and J gave up 0 bases, with 11 bases separating them. The CDR3 here is CASSISTSSYNEQFF. The CDR3 DNA sequence: TGTGCCAGCAGCATTAGCACTAGCTCCTACAATGAGCAGTTCTTC.

The chain uses TRBV9 and TRBJ2-7; D assignment may be TRBD1 or TRBD2 (5 bases each). This CDR3 has 15 amino acids. Trimming took 0 bases from V and 1 from J, leaving 11 bases between them. In germline, CDR1 is SGDLS, CDR2 YYNGEE. The CDR3 loop is CASSVASGRSYEQYF. For the CDR3, the DNA is TGTGCCAGCAGCGTAGCTTCAGGGAGATCCTACGAGCAGTACTTC.

This clone was picked up a small number of times. The chain carries TRBV30 and TRBJ1-6, with D possibly TRBD1 on 5 matching bases. The V end lost 3 bases, the J end lost 7 bases, and 7 bases lay between the germline ends. Germline-derived CDR1 and CDR2 are GTSNPN and SVGIG (reference sequence). The CDR3 consists of 12 residues. The CDR3 DNA is TGTGCCTGGAGAGGGGCGAATTCACCCCTCCACTTT. Protein: CAWRGANSPLHF. The full variable domain, its missing parts supplied by reference TRBV30 and TRBJ1-6, is SQTIHQWPATLVQPVGSPLSLECTVEGTSNPNLYWYRQAAGRGLQLLFYSVGIGQISSEVPQNLSASRPQDRQFILSSKKLLLSDSGFYLCAWRGANSPLHFGNGTRLTVT.

V gene TRBV4-3 combines with J gene TRBJ2-1; D unclear. The V gene lost 2 bases and the J gene lost 5 bases, with 7 bases spanning the gap. The germline gives CDR1 LGHNA, CDR2 YSLEER. The CDR3 has 13 residues. The CDR3 DNA reads TGCGCCAGCAGCCAATCTGGGAACAATGAGCAGTTCTTC. Its protein is CASSQSGNNEQFF.